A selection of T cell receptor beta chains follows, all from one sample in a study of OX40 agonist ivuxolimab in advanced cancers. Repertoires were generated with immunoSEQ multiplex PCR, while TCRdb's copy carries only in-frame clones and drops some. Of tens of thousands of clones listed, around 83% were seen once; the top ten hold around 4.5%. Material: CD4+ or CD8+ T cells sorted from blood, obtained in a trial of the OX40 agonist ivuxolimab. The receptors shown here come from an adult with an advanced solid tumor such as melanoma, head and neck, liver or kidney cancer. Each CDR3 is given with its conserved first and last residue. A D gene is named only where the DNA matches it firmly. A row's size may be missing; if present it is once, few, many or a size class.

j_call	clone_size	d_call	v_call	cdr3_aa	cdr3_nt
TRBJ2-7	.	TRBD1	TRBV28	CASRRQGIDEQYF	TGTGCCAGCAGACGACAGGGTATCGACGAGCAGTACTTC
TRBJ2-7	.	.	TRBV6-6	CASSYAVSEQYF	TGTGCCAGCAGTTACGCGGTCAGCGAGCAGTACTTC
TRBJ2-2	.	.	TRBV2	CASSPTGTGELFF	TGTGCCAGCAGTCCCACAGGAACCGGGGAGCTGTTTTTT
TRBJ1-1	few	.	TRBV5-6	CASSFGRGTEAFF	TGTGCCAGCAGCTTCGGGAGGGGCACTGAAGCTTTCTTT
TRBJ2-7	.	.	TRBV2	CASSGSYEQYF	TGTGCCAGCAGTGGATCCTACGAGCAGTACTTC
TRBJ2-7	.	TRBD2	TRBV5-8	CASSSSGVLYEQYF	TGTGCCAGCAGCAGTAGCGGGGTTCTCTACGAGCAGTACTTC
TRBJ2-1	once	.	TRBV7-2	CASSLGPLGSSYNEQFF	TGTGCCAGCAGCTTAGGGCCGTTGGGGAGCTCCTACAATGAGCAGTTCTTC
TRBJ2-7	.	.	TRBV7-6	CASSLRDAGDYEQYF	TGTGCCAGCAGCTTACGAGACGCGGGCGACTACGAGCAGTACTTC
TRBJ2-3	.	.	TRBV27	CASSFYSGDTQYF	TGTGCCAGCAGTTTTTATTCAGGGGATACGCAGTATTTT
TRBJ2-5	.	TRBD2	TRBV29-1	CSVHSSGSQETQYF	TGCAGCGTTCACTCTAGCGGGAGTCAAGAGACCCAGTACTTC
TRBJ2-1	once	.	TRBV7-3	CASSLTLQGYNEQFF	TGTGCCAGCAGCTTAACCTTGCAGGGCTACAATGAGCAGTTCTTC
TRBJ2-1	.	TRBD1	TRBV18	CASSPGQGADNEQFF	TGTGCCAGCTCACCCGGACAGGGGGCAGACAATGAGCAGTTCTTC
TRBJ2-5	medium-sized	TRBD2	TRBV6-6	CASSTGLAAYQETQYF	TGTGCCAGTTCCACGGGGCTAGCGGCCTACCAAGAGACCCAGTACTTC
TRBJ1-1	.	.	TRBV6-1	CAIKSGNTEAFF	TGTGCCATAAAAAGCGGGAACACTGAAGCTTTCTTT
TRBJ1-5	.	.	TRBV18	CASSPPGQRSNQPQHF	TGTGCCAGCTCACCGCCGGGGCAAAGGAGCAATCAGCCCCAGCATTTT
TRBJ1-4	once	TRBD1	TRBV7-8	CASSRTGTTWVTNEKLFF	TGTGCCAGCAGTCGGACAGGAACAACTTGGGTAACTAATGAAAAACTGTTTTTT
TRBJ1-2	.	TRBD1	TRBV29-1	CSVVRTGVDGYTF	TGCAGCGTTGTGCGGACAGGGGTCGATGGCTACACCTTC
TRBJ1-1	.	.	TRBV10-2	CASSGGGSRAEAFF	TGCGCCAGCAGTGGGGGAGGAAGTAGGGCTGAAGCTTTCTTT
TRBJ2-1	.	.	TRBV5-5	CASGQSSSYNEQFF	TGTGCCAGCGGACAATCGAGCTCCTACAATGAGCAGTTCTTC
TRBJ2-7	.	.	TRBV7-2	CASSLSDSSYEQYF	TGTGCCAGCAGCTTAAGTGACTCTTCCTACGAGCAGTACTTC
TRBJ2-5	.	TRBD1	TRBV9	CASSATGVETQYF	TGTGCCAGCAGCGCGACAGGGGTAGAGACCCAGTACTTC